This TCR beta chain derives from a study of metastatic and nonmetastatic thyroid tumors. Study overall: Repertoires from malignant and benign thyroid patients were compared across blood and tumor or nodule tissue. Study-level findings and limits: Reported TCR beta diversity, measured in blood and tumor, was significantly higher for malignant thyroid tumors than for benign nodules.

This clone was detected many times. Its antigen is as yet unknown. Other nucleotide sequences in the sample specify the same CDR3. In the authors' workflow: It was from CDR3 differences across clinicopathological groups that a distant-metastasis classifier for papillary thyroid cancer was built. TCRdb re-clonotyped the PCR reads via MiXCR. The V and J calls shown here were made by TCRdb, not taken from the authors' results. The sample contains roughly 89,000 clones, roughly an eighth of which appear only once. Each patient came to thyroid surgery without any prior treatment (of any kind). CDR3 size: 17 residues. V was pared by 8 bases and J by 2 bases, with 22 bases between. Germline CDR1 and CDR2: MRHNA and SNTAGT.

This receptor was obtained from a female donor with papillary thyroid cancer or a benign thyroid nodule (not recorded which). Some clones in this sample may be carry-over from other donors' samples. Source material: tumor tissue. The V call is TRBV6-4, the J call TRBJ2-1; D possibly matches TRBD1 or TRBD2 (5 bases each). The CDR3 region has the DNA TGTGCCAGCCGAGTGGTCACCTCAACGGGGCCCTACAATGAGCAGTTCTTC. Translated: CASRVVTSTGPYNEQFF.